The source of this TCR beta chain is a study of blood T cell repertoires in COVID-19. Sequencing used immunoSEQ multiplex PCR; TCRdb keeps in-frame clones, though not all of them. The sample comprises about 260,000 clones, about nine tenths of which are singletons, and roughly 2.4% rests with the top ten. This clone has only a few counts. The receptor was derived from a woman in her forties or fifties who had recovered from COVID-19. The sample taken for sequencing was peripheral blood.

The CDR3 DNA reads as TGTGCCAGCAGTGAAAAATACTGGAGCTCCTACGAGCAGTACTTC. It specifies CASSEKYWSSYEQYF. The V call is TRBV6-1, the J call TRBJ2-7; D remains unclear. Germline CDR1 MNHNS, CDR2 SASEGT. CDR3 length equals 15 residues. Trimming pared 2 bases from V and 0 bases from J, leaving 11 bases between.